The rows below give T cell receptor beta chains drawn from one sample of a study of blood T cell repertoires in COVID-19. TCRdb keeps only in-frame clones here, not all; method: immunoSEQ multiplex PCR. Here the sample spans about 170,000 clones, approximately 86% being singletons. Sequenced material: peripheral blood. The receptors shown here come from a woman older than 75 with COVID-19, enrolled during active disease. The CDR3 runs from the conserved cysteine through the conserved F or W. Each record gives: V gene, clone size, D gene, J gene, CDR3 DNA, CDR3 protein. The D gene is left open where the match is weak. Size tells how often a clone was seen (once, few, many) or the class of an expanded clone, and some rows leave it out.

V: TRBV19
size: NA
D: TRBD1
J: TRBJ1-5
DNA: TGTGCCAGTAGTATAACACAGGGGAATCAGCCCCAGCATTTT
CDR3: CASSITQGNQPQHF

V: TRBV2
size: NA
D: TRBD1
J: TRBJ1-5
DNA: TGTGCCAGCACTCGGGACAGGGGGAGTCAGCCCCAGCATTTT
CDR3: CASTRDRGSQPQHF

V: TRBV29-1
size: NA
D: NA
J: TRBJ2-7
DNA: TGCAGCGTCGGGTCGAGGCTCTCCGAGCAGTACTTC
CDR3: CSVGSRLSEQYF

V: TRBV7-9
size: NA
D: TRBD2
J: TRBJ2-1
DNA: TGTGCCAGCAGCTTAACGGCGGGAGGGCCACCCGAGCAGTTCTTC
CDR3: CASSLTAGGPPEQFF

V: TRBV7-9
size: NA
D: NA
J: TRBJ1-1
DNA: TGTGCCAGCAGCTTAGGGTTCCAGGGCGCCACTGAAGCTTTCTTT
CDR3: CASSLGFQGATEAFF

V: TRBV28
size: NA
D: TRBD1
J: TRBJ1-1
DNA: TGTGCCACCACAGGGGGTAACACTGAAGCTTTCTTT
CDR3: CATTGGNTEAFF

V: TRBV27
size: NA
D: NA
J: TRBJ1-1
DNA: TGTGCCAGCAGTTTATACCTCCAGTCGGAAGCTTTCTTT
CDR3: CASSLYLQSEAFF

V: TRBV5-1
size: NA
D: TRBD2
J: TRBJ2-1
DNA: TGCGCCAGCAGCTTGGCAGCGGGAGTTTCCTACAATGAGCAGTTCTTC
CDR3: CASSLAAGVSYNEQFF

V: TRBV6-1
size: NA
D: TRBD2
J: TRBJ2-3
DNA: TGTGCCAGCAACCTACTAGCGGGGCAAACAGATACGCAGTATTTT
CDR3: CASNLLAGQTDTQYF

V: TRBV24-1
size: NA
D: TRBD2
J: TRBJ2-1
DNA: TGTGCCACCAGTGACCTCACTAGCGGGAGGGACGAGCAGTTCTTC
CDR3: CATSDLTSGRDEQFF

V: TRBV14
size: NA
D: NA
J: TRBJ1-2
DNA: TGTGCCAGCAGCCCTCGGCAGGGGCGGAATTGGAACTATGGCTACACCTTC
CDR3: CASSPRQGRNWNYGYTF

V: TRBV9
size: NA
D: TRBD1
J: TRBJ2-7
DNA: TGTGCCAGCAGCGTAGAAGGGGGCTCATTCGACGAGCAGTACTTC
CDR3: CASSVEGGSFDEQYF

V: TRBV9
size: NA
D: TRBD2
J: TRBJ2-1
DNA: TGTGCCAGCAGCGTATTAGCGGGGGGCTACAATGAGCAGTTCTTC
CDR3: CASSVLAGGYNEQFF

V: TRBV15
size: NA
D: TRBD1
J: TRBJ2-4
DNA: TGTGCCTCGACAGACAGGGCGGAGGCCAAAAACATTCAGTACTTC
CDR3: CASTDRAEAKNIQYF

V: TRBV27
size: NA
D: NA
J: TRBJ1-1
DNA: TGTGCCAGCAGTTTTCACAGGGAGGGCACTGAAGCTTTCTTT
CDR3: CASSFHREGTEAFF

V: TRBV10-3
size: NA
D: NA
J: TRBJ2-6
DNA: TGTGCCATCAACGCAGGGTCTGGGGCCAACGTCCTGACTTTC
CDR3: CAINAGSGANVLTF

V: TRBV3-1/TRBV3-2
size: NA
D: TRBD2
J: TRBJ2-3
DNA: TGTGCCAGCAGCCACCCGGGACTACCTTTTTTTACGCAGTATTTT
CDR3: CASSHPGLPFFTQYF

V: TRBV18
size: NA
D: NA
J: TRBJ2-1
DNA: TGTGCCAGCTCCGTAGGGGCCAGGAGTAATGAGCAGTTCTTC
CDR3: CASSVGARSNEQFF

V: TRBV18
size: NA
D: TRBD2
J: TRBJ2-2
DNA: TGTGCCAGCTCACCTCTTGATCCTAGCGGGATGTATGTCGGGGAGCTGTTTTTT
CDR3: CASSPLDPSGMYVGELFF

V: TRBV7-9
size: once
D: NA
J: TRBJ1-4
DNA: TGTGCCAGCAGCCAGGGAATCGAAAAACTGTTTTTT
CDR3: CASSQGIEKLFF

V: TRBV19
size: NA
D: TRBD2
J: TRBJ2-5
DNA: TGTGCCAGTAGTATCGTCGGGGGGGGGCAAGAGACCCAGTACTTC
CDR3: CASSIVGGGQETQYF

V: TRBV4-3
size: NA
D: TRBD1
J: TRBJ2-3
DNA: TGCGCCAGCAGCTACGGACAGGGGGCTTCCCCAGGTACGCAGTATTTT
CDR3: CASSYGQGASPGTQYF

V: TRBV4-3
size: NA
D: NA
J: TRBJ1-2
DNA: TGCGCCAGCAGCCAAGATCTCGGTAACTATGGCTACACCTTC
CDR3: CASSQDLGNYGYTF

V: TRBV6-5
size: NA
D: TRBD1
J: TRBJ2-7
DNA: TGTGCCAGCAGTCCCGCCGGGACAGGCTACGAGCAGTACTTC
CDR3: CASSPAGTGYEQYF

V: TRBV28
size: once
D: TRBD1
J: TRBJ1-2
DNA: TGTGCCAGCAGTTTCGACAGGGGAACTCCTCACTATGGCTACACCTTC
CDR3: CASSFDRGTPHYGYTF

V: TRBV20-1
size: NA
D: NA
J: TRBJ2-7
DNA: TGCAGTGCTAGCGGTGCGTACGAGCAGTACTTC
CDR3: CSASGAYEQYF

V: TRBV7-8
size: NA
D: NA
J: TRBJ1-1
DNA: TGTGCCAGCAGCTTAGGTACTCGGGGGAACACTGAAGCTTTCTTT
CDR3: CASSLGTRGNTEAFF

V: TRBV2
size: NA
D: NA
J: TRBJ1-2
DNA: TGTGCCAGCAGTGATGGTTTGACAGGTACCTATGGCTACACCTTC
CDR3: CASSDGLTGTYGYTF

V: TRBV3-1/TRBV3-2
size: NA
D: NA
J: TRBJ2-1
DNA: TGTGCCAGCAGTCCTAGCGCCCAAGAGCAGTTCTTC
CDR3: CASSPSAQEQFF

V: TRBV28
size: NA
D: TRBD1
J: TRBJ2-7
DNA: TGTGCCAGCCAACGGGCGGGACAGGGGGCGTTCGACGGGCAGTACTTC
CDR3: CASQRAGQGAFDGQYF

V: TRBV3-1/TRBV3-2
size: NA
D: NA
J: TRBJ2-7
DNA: TGTGCCAGCAGTCGGACTAACAGGGGAGCCAGCTACGAGCAGTACTTC
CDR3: CASSRTNRGASYEQYF

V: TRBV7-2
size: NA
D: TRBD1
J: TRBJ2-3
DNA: TGTGCCAGCAGCTTAGCGCGGGGGACAGGGACAGATACGCAGTATTTT
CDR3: CASSLARGTGTDTQYF

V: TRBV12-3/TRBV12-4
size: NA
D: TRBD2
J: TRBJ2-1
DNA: TGTGCCAGCAGTCAGACTAGCTTTGAGCAGTTCTTC
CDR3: CASSQTSFEQFF

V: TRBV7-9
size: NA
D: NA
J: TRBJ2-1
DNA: TGTGCCACCGAACAGGGCACCTACAATGAGCAGTTCTTC
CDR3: CATEQGTYNEQFF

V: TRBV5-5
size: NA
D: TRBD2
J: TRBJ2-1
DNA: TGTGCCAGCAGCTTGGGACTAGCGGGAGGCCGGAATGAGCAGTTCTTC
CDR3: CASSLGLAGGRNEQFF

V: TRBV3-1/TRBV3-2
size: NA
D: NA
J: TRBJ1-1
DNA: TGTGCCAGCAGCCACCCTGACGGGGGAGCTTTCTTT
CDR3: CASSHPDGGAFF